The rows below give T cell receptor beta chains drawn from one sample of a study of cytomegalovirus exposure and HLA in healthy donors. Method: immunoSEQ multiplex PCR; TCRdb's copy keeps in-frame clones and lacks some. Of fewer than 200,000 clones listed, about 84% are singletons. Sequenced material: PBMCs. The receptors were sampled from a woman under 40 in good health and CMV-seropositive. Each CDR3 is given with its conserved first and last residue. The D gene is left open where the match is weak. The size entry is marked missing in some rows and otherwise reads once, few, many or a size class.

clone_size	v_call	j_call	d_call	cdr3_aa	cdr3_nt
once	TRBV5-1	TRBJ2-1	NA	CASSLGTGSSYNEQFF	TGCGCCAGCAGCTTGGGTACAGGGAGCTCCTACAATGAGCAGTTCTTC
NA	TRBV6-1	TRBJ2-5	NA	CASTSTSQETQYF	TGTGCCAGCACCTCGACATCCCAAGAGACCCAGTACTTC
NA	TRBV5-4	TRBJ2-3	NA	CASSFRTSTDTQYF	TGTGCCAGCAGCTTTCGTACTAGCACAGATACGCAGTATTTT
NA	TRBV30	TRBJ2-1	TRBD1	CAWRRDRVSNEQFF	TGTGCCTGGAGGAGGGACAGGGTGTCCAATGAGCAGTTCTTC
NA	TRBV25-1	TRBJ2-7	NA	CASSESPREKVDEQYF	TGTGCCAGCAGTGAATCCCCCCGGGAGAAGGTCGACGAGCAGTACTTC
once	TRBV11-3	TRBJ2-2	NA	CASRNSYTGELFF	TGTGCCAGCAGAAACAGCTACACCGGGGAGCTGTTTTTT
NA	TRBV28	TRBJ1-2	NA	CASSLSGFFGGYTF	TGTGCCAGCAGTTTATCGGGGTTTTTCGGGGGCTACACCTTC
few	TRBV11-3	TRBJ1-1	NA	CASSAERRDGFLNTEAFF	TGTGCCAGCAGCGCAGAGAGGCGGGACGGATTTTTGAACACTGAAGCTTTCTTT
NA	TRBV9	TRBJ2-7	NA	CASSVGGGGYEQYF	TGTGCCAGCAGCGTAGGGGGAGGGGGCTACGAGCAGTACTTC
NA	TRBV6-1	TRBJ1-1	NA	CATHVRGRTEAFF	TGTGCCACACACGTAAGGGGTCGGACTGAAGCTTTCTTT
NA	TRBV5-1	TRBJ1-4	NA	CASSPVGGRPGEKLFF	TGCGCCAGCAGCCCGGTGGGGGGACGCCCGGGGGAAAAACTGTTTTTT
NA	TRBV28	TRBJ2-7	NA	CASSLLRDLYEQYF	TGTGCCAGCAGTTTACTGCGGGACCTCTACGAGCAGTACTTC
NA	TRBV19	TRBJ2-6	NA	CASSIWPSSGANVLTF	TGTGCCAGTAGTATATGGCCGTCCTCTGGGGCCAACGTCCTGACTTTC
NA	TRBV21-1	TRBJ2-7	NA	CASRQQRTGVDVSYEQYF	TGTGCCAGCAGGCAGCAAAGGACAGGGGTAGATGTCTCCTACGAGCAGTACTTC
NA	TRBV5-1	TRBJ1-5	NA	CASSLLPGVSQPQHF	TGCGCCAGCAGCTTGTTACCAGGGGTTAGTCAGCCCCAGCATTTT
NA	TRBV28	TRBJ2-7	TRBD1	CASTDRVGSYEQYF	TGTGCCAGCACCGACAGGGTCGGCTCCTACGAGCAGTACTTC
NA	TRBV6-6	TRBJ1-6	NA	CASSYETTDNSPLHF	TGTGCCAGCAGTTATGAGACAACTGATAATTCACCCCTCCACTTT
NA	TRBV5-1	TRBJ2-6	NA	CASSLAGGGRAGANVLTF	TGCGCCAGCAGCTTGGCTGGAGGGGGCCGCGCCGGGGCCAACGTCCTGACTTTC
NA	TRBV27	TRBJ1-1	TRBD1	CASSLRGGGQGWPNTEAFF	TGTGCCAGCAGTTTAAGAGGCGGCGGACAGGGGTGGCCGAACACTGAAGCTTTCTTT
NA	TRBV11-2	TRBJ1-4	TRBD1	CASSLPRTGHRKLFF	TGTGCCAGCAGCTTACCCCGGACAGGGCACAGAAAACTGTTTTTT